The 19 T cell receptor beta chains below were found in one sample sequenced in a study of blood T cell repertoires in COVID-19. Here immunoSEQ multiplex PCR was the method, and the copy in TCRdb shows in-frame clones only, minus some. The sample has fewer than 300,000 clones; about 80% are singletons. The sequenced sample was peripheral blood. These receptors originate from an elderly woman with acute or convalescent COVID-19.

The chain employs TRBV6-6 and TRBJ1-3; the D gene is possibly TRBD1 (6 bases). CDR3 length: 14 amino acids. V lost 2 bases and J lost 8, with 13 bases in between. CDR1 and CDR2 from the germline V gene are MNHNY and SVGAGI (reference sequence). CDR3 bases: TGTGCCAGCAGTTACGGGGCCAGGGGTGACACCATATATTTT. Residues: CASSYGARGDTIYF.

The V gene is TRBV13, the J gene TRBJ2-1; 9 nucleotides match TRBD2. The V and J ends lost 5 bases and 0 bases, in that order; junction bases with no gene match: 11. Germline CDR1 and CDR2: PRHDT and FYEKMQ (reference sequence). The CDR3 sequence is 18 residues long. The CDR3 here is CASSLSGGPLSSYNEQFF. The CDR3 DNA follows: TGTGCCAGCAGCCTTAGCGGGGGCCCTCTTAGCTCCTACAATGAGCAGTTCTTC.

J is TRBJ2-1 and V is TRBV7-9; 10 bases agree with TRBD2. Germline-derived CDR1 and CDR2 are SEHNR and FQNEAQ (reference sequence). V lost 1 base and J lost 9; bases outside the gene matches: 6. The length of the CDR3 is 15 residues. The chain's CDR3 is CASSLGSGGATEQFF. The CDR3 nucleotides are TGTGCCAGCAGCTTAGGGAGCGGGGGGGCCACTGAGCAGTTCTTC. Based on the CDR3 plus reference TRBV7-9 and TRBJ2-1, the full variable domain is DTGVSQNPRHKITKRGQNVTFRCDPISEHNRLYWYRQTLGQGPEFLTYFQNEAQLEKSRLLSDRFSAERPKGSFSTLEIQRTEQGDSAMYLCASSLGSGGATEQFFGPGTRLTVL.

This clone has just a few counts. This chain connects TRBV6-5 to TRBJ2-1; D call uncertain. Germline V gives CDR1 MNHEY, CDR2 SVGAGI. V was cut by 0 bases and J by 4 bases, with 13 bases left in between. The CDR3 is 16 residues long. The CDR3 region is CASSYSIGRSYNEQFF. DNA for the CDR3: TGTGCCAGCAGTTACTCGATTGGCAGGTCTTACAATGAGCAGTTCTTC.

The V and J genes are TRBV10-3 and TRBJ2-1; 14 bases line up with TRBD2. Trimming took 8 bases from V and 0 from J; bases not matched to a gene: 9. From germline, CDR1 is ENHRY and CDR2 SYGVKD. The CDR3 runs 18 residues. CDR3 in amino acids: CAIGRTSGGQSSYNEQFF. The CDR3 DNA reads TGTGCCATCGGAAGGACTAGCGGGGGGCAGAGCTCCTACAATGAGCAGTTCTTC.

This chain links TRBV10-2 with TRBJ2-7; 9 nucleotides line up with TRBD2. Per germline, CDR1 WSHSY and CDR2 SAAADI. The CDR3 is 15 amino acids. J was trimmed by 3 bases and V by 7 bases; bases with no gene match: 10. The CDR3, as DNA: TGCGCCAGCAAAAGGGTAGCGGGAGCCCTCTACGAGCAGTACTTC. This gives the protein CASKRVAGALYEQYF.

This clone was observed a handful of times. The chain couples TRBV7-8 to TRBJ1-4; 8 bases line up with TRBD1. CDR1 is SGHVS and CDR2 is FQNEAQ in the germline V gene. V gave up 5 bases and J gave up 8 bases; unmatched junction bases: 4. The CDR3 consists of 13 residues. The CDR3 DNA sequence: TGTGCCAGCAGCAGCCGGGACAGGGAAAAACTGTTTTTT. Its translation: CASSSRDREKLFF.

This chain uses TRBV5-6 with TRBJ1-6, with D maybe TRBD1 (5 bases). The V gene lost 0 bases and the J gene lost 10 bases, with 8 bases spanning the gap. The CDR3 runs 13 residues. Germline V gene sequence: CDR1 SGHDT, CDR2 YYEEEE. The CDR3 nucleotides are TGTGCCAGCAGCTTGGTCGGGGGGTCACCCCTCCACTTT. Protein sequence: CASSLVGGSPLHF.

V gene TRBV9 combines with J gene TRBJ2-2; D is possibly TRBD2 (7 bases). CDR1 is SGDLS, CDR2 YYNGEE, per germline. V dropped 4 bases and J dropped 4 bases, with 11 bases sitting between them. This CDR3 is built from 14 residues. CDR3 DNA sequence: TGTGCCAGCAGCTCGAGGGGGGGCACCGGGGAGCTGTTTTTT. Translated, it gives CASSSRGGTGELFF. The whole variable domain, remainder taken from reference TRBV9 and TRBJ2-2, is DSGVTQTPKHLITATGQRVTLRCSPRSGDLSVYWYQQSLDQGLQFLIQYYNGEERAKGNILERFSAQQFPDLHSELNLSSLELGDSALYFCASSSRGGTGELFFGEGSRLTVL.

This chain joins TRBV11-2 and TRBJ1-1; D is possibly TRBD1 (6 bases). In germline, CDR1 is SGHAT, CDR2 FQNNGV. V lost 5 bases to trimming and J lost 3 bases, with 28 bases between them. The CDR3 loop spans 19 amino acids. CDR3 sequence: CASSPSQRGVRGIYTEAFF. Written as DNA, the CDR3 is TGTGCCAGCAGCCCATCCCAGAGAGGGGTAAGGGGGATATACACTGAAGCTTTCTTT.

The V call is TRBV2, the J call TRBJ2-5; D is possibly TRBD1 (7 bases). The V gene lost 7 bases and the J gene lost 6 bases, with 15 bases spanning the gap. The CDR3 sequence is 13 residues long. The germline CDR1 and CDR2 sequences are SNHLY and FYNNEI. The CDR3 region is CASNQGGGKTQYF. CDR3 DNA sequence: TGTGCCAGCAATCAGGGGGGAGGCAAGACCCAGTACTTC.

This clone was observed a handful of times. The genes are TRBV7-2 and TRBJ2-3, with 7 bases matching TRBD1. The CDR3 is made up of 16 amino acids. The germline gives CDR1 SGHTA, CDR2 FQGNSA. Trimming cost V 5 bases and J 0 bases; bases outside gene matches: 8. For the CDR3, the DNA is TGTGCCAGCAGCATCCTAGGACAGGATAGCACAGATACGCAGTATTTT. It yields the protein CASSILGQDSTDTQYF.

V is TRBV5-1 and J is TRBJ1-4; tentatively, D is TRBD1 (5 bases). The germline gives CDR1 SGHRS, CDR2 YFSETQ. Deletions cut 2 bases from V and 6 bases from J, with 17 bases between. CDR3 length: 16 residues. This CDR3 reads CASSFLGEGSHEKLFF. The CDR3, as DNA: TGCGCCAGCAGCTTTCTAGGGGAAGGTTCACATGAAAAACTGTTTTTT.

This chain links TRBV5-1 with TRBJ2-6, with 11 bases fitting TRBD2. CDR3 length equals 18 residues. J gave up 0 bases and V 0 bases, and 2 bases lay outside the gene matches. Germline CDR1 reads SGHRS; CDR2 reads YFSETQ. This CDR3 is CASSLGTSGPSGANVLTF. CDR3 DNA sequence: TGCGCCAGCAGCTTGGGGACTAGCGGGCCCTCTGGGGCCAACGTCCTGACTTTC.

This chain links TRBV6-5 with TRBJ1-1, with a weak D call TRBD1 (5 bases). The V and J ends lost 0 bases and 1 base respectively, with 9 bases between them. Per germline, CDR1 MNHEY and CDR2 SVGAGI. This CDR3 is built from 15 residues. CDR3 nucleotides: TGTGCCAGCAGTTACTCAAGACAGAGGAACACTGAAGCTTTCTTT. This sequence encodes CASSYSRQRNTEAFF.

CDR3 loop: CASSLGRGSTGELFF. CDR3 in DNA: TGTGCCAGCAGCTTAGGGCGGGGAAGCACCGGGGAGCTGTTTTTT. This chain joins TRBV7-3 and TRBJ2-2; tentatively, D is TRBD2 (6 bases). There are 15 residues in the CDR3. V was cut by 2 bases and J by 4 bases, with 11 bases left in between. Germline V gives CDR1 SGHTA, CDR2 FQGTGA.

The DNA for the CDR3 is TGTGCCAGCAGCTTAGGAGGTTTGGGGCTTCCCACCTTC. Residues: CASSLGGLGLPTF. The chain has TRBV7-9 and TRBJ1-2; D is perhaps TRBD1 (5 bases). The V gene's germline CDR1 is SEHNR and CDR2 FQNEAQ (reference sequence). The V end lost 1 base, the J end lost 13 bases, and 16 bases lay between the germline ends. CDR3 length equals 13 residues.

This CDR3 is CASSWRDTQYF. In DNA, the CDR3 is TGTGCCAGCAGTTGGAGGGATACGCAGTATTTT. The chain combines TRBV12-3 or TRBV12-4 with TRBJ2-3; TRBD2 is a possible D gene (5 bases). The CDR3 contains 11 residues. V gave up 4 bases and J gave up 6 bases, with 5 bases separating them.

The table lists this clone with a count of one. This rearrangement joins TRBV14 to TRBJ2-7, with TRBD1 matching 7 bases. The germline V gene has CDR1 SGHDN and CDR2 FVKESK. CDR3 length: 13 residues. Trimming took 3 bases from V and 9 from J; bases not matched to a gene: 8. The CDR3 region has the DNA TGTGCCAGCAGCCAGAGCTACAGGGGAAGGCAGTACTTC. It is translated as CASSQSYRGRQYF.